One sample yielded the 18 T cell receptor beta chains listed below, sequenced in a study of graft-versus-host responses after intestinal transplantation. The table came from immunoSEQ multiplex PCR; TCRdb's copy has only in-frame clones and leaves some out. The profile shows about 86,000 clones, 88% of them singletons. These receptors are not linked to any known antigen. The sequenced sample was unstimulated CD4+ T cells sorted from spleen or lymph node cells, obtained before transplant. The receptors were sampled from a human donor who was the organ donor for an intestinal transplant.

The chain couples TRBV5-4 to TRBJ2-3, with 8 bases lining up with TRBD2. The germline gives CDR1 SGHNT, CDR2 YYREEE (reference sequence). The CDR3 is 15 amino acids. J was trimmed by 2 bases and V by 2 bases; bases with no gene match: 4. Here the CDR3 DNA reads TGTGCCAGCAGCTTAGCGGGAGTTACCACAGATACGCAGTATTTT. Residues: CASSLAGVTTDTQYF.

The CDR3 is CASSRGGETQYF. DNA of the CDR3: TGTGCCAGCAGCCGGGGGGGGGAGACCCAGTACTTC. The chain recombines TRBV5-8 with TRBJ2-5, with 8 bases that match TRBD2. V dropped 4 bases and J dropped 5; count of bases not matched to a gene: 1. CDR1 is SGHTS, CDR2 YDEGEE, per germline. The CDR3 consists of 12 residues.

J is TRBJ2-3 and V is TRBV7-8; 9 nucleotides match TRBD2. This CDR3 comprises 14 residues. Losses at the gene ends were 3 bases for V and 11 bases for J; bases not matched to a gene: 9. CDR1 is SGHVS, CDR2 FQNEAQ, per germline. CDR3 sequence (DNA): TGTGCCAGCAGCTTTGGCTTGGGCGGGGGGGGGCAGTATTTT. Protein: CASSFGLGGGGQYF.

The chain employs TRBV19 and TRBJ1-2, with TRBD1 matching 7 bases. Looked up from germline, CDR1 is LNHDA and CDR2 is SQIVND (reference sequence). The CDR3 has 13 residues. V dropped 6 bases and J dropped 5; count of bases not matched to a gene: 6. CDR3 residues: CASSRDSSYGYTF. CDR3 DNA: TGTGCCAGTAGCCGGGACAGCTCTTATGGCTACACCTTC.

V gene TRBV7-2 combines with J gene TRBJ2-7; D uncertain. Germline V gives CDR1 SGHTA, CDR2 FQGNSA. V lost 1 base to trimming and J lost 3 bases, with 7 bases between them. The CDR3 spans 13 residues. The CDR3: CASSLVRGYEQYF. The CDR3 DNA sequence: TGTGCCAGCAGCTTAGTTCGAGGCTACGAGCAGTACTTC. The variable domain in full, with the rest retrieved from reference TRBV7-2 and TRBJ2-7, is GAGVSQSPSNKVTEKGKDVELRCDPISGHTALYWYRQSLGQGLEFLIYFQGNSAPDKSGLPSDRFSAERTGGSVSTLTIQRTQQEDSAVYLCASSLVRGYEQYFGPGTRLTVT.

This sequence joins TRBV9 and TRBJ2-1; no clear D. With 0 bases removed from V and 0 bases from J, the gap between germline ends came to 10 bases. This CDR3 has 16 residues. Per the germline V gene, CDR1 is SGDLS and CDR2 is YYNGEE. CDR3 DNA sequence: TGTGCCAGCAGCGTAGGTGGCCGCAGCTCCTACAATGAGCAGTTCTTC. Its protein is CASSVGGRSSYNEQFF.

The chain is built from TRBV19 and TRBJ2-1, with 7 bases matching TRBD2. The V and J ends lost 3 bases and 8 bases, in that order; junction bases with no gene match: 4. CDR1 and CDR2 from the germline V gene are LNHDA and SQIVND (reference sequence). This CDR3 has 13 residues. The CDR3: CASSIAGEDEQFF. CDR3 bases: TGTGCCAGTAGTATTGCGGGAGAGGATGAGCAGTTCTTC.

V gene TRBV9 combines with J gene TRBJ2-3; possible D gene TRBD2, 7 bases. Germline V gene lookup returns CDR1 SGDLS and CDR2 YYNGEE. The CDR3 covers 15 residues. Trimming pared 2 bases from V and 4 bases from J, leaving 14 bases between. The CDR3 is CASSVGGGRPDTQYF. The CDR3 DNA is TGTGCCAGCAGCGTTGGGGGGGGCCGCCCAGATACGCAGTATTTT.

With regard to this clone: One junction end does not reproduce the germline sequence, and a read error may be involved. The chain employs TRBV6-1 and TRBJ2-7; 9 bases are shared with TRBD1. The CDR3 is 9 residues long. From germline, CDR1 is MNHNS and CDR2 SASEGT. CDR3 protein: CARGTGKHF. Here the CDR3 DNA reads TGTGCCCGGGGGACAGGGAAACACTTC.

This chain's CDR3 is CASSRLDIADTQYF. The CDR3 nucleotides read TGTGCCAGCAGTCGACTAGACATTGCAGATACGCAGTATTTT. The chain employs TRBV6-6 and TRBJ2-3; TRBD2 is a possible D gene (6 bases). The CDR3 extends over 14 amino acids. V dropped 5 bases and J dropped 4 bases, with 13 bases sitting between them. Germline lookup yields CDR1 MNHNY and CDR2 SVGAGI (reference sequence).

CDR3: CASSASDRGRNTEAFF. The CDR3 nucleotides read TGTGCCAGTAGTGCGTCCGACAGGGGGCGAAACACTGAAGCTTTCTTT. The chain is built from TRBV19 and TRBJ1-1; 10 nucleotides match TRBD1. The CDR3 is 16 residues long. Germline V CDR1 and CDR2: LNHDA, SQIVND (reference sequence). The junction had 8 bases not matched to a gene; V was cut back by 5 bases and J by 2 bases.

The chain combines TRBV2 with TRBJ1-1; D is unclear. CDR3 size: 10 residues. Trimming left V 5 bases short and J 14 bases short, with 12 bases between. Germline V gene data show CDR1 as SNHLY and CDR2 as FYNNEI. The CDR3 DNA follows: TGTGCCAGCAGTATCGCCCGGGAGTTCTTT. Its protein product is CASSIAREFF.

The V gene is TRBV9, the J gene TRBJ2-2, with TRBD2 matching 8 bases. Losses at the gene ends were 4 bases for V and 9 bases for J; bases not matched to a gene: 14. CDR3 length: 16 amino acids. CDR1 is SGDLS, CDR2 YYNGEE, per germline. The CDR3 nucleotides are TGTGCCAGCAGCCCCTCCCCGGCGGGAGGACACCGGGAGCTGTTTTTT. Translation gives CASSPSPAGGHRELFF.

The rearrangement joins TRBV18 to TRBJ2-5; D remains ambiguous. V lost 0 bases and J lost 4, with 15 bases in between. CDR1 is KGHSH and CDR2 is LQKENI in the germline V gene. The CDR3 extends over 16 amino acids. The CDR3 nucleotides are TGTGCCAGCTCACCACCGTCTAGTGCACTGGGAGAGACCCAGTACTTC. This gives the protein CASSPPSSALGETQYF.

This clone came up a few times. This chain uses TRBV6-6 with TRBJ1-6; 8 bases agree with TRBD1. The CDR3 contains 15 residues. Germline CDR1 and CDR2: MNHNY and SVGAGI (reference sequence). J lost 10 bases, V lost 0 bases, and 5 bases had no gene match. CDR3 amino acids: CASSYSGQGGSPLHF. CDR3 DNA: TGTGCCAGCAGTTACTCCGGACAGGGAGGCTCACCCCTCCACTTT.

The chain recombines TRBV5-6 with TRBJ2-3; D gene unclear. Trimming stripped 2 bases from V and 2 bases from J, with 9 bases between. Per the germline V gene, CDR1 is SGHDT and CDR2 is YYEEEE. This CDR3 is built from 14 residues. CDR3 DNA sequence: TGTGCCAGCAGCTTAGAGTCGCTCACAGATACGCAGTATTTT. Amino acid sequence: CASSLESLTDTQYF.

CDR3: CASSSSGRATDTQYF. The CDR3 DNA reads TGTGCCAGCAGCTCTAGCGGGAGGGCCACAGATACGCAGTATTTT. J is TRBJ2-3 and V is TRBV28; 12 positions match TRBD2. This CDR3 region has 15 residues. From germline, CDR1 is MDHEN and CDR2 SYDVKM. The trim removed 6 bases at V and 2 bases at J, leaving 3 bases unmatched.

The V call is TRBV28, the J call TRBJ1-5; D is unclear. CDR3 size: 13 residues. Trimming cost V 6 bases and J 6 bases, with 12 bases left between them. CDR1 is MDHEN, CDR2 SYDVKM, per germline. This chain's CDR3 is CASRARWSQPQHF. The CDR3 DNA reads TGTGCCAGCAGGGCGAGGTGGAGTCAGCCCCAGCATTTT.